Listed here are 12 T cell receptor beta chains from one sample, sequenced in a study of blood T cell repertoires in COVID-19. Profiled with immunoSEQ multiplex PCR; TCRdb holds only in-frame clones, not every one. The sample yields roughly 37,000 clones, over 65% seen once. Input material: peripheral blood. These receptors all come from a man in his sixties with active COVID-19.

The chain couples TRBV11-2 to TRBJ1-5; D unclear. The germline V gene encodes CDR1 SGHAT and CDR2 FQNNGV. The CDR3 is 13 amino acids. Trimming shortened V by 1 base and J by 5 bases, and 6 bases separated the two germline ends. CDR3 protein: CASSLVQHQPQHF. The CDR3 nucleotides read TGTGCCAGCAGCTTAGTACAACATCAGCCCCAGCATTTT.

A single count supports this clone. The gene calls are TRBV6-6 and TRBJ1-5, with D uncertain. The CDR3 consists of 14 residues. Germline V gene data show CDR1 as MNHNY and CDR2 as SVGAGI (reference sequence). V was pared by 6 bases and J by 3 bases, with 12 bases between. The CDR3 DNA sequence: TGTGCCAGCAGCCCAGGACTGAACAATCAGCCCCAGCATTTT. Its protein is CASSPGLNNQPQHF.

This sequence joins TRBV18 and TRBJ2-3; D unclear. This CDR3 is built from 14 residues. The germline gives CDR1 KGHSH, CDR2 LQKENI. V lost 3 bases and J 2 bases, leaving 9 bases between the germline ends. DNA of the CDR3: TGTGCCAGCTCACCGGCGAGGAACACAGATACGCAGTATTTT. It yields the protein CASSPARNTDTQYF.

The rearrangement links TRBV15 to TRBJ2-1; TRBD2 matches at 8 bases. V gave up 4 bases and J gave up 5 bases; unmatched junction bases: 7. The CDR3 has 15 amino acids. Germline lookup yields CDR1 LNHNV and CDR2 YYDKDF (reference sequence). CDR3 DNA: TGTGCCACCAGCATCGGGACTAGTCCTGACAATGAGCAGTTCTTC. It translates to CATSIGTSPDNEQFF.

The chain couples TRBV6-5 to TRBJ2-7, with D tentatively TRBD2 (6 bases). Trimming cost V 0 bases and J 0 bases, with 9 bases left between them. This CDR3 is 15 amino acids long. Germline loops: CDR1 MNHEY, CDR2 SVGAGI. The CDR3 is CASSYSSGYSYEQYF. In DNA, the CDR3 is TGTGCCAGCAGTTACTCTAGCGGATACTCCTACGAGCAGTACTTC.

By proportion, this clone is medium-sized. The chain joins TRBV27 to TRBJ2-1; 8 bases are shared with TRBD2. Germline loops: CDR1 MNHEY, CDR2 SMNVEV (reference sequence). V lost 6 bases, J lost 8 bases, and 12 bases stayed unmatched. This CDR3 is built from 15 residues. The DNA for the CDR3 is TGTGCCAGCAGCGTAAGGGTTCTAGCGGGCCATGAGCAGTTCTTC. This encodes CASSVRVLAGHEQFF.

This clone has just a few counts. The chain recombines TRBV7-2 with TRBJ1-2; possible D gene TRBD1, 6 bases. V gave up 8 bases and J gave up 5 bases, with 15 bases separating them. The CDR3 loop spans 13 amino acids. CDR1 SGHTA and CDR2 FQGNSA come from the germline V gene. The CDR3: CASAPQGKYGYTF. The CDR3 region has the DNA TGTGCCAGCGCCCCACAGGGAAAGTATGGCTACACCTTC. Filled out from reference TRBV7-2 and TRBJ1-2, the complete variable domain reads GAGVSQSPSNKVTEKGKDVELRCDPISGHTALYWYRQSLGQGLEFLIYFQGNSAPDKSGLPSDRFSAERTGGSVSTLTIQRTQQEDSAVYLCASAPQGKYGYTFGSGTRLTVV.

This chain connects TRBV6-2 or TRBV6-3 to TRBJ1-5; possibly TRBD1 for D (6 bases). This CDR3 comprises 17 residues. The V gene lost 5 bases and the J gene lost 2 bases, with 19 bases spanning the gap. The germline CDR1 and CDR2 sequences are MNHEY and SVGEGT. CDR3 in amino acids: CASSHAGGAKGNQPQHF. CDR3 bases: TGTGCCAGCAGTCACGCGGGGGGGGCGAAGGGCAATCAGCCCCAGCATTTT.

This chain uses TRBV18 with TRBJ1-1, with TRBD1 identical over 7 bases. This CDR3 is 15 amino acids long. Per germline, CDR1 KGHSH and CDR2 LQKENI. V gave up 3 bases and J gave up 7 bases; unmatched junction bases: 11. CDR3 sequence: CASSPIGTATNEAFF. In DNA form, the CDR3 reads TGTGCCAGCTCACCCATCGGGACAGCTACAAATGAAGCTTTCTTT.

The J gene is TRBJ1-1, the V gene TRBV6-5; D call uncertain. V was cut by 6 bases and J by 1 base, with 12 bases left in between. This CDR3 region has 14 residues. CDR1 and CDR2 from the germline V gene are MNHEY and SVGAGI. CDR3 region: CASRDGSSNTEAFF. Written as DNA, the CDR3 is TGTGCCAGCAGGGACGGGAGTTCGAACACTGAAGCTTTCTTT.

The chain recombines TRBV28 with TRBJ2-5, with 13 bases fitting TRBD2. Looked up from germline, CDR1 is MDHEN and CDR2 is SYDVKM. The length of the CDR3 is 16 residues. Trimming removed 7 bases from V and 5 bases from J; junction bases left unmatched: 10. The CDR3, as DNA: TGTGCCAGCACCCTTCTTAGGACTAGCGGGAGCGAGACCCAGTACTTC. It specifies CASTLLRTSGSETQYF. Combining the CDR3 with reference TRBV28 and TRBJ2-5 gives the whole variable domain DVKVTQSSRYLVKRTGEKVFLECVQDMDHENMFWYRQDPGLGLRLIYFSYDVKMKEKGDIPEGYSVSREKKERFSLILESASTNQTSMYLCASTLLRTSGSETQYFGPGTRLLVL.

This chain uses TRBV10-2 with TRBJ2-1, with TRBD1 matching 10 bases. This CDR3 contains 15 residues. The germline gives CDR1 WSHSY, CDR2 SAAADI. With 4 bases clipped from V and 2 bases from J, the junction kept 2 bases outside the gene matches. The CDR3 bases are TGCGCCAGCAGTGGGACAGGGGGTGCCTACAATGAGCAGTTCTTC. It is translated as CASSGTGGAYNEQFF.